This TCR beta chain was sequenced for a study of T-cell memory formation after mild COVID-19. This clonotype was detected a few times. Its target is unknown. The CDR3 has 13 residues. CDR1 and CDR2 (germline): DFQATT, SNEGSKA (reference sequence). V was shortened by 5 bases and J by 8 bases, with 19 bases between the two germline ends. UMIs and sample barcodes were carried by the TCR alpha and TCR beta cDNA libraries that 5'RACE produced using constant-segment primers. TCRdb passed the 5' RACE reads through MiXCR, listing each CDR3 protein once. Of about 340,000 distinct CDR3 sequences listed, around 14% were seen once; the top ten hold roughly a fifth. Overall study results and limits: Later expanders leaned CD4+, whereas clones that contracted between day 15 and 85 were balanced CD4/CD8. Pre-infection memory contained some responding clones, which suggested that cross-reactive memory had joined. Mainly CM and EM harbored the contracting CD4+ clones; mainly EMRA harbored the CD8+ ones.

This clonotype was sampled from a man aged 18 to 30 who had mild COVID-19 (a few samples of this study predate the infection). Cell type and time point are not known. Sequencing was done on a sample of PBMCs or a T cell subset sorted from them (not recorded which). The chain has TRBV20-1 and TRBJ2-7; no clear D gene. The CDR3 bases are TGCAGTGCTGCCCCTGCCTGGCTCAGGAAGCAGTACTTC. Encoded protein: CSAAPAWLRKQYF.